The 23 T cell receptor beta chains below were found in one sample sequenced in a study of graft-versus-host responses after intestinal transplantation. The assay was immunoSEQ multiplex PCR, and TCRdb's table has in-frame clones only and misses some. The profile shows approximately 19,000 clones, roughly 80% of them singletons. The source was PBMCs, collected 14 days after transplant. These receptors originate from a human patient who received an intestinal transplant, so some T cells may come from the graft donor.

J is TRBJ2-5 and V is TRBV18; D tentatively fits TRBD1 or TRBD2 (5 bases each). V gave up 8 bases and J gave up 5 bases, with 15 bases separating them. CDR1 and CDR2 (germline): KGHSH, LQKENI. The CDR3 contains 13 residues. The CDR3 sequence: CASREGMAETQYF. CDR3 DNA sequence: TGTGCCAGCAGAGAGGGGATGGCGGAGACCCAGTACTTC.

This chain connects TRBV11-2 to TRBJ2-7; 7 nucleotides agree with TRBD2. Trimming took 3 bases from V and 2 from J; bases not matched to a gene: 7. Germline V lookup: CDR1 SGHAT, CDR2 FQNNGV. The CDR3 sequence is 15 residues long. The CDR3 loop is CASSFGGSSTYEQYF. Written as DNA, the CDR3 is TGTGCCAGCAGCTTCGGCGGGAGTAGCACCTACGAGCAGTACTTC.

This chain uses TRBV20-1 with TRBJ2-7, with D unclear. V lost 2 bases and J lost 4, with 6 bases in between. Per germline, CDR1 DFQATT and CDR2 SNEGSKA (reference sequence). The CDR3 runs 11 residues. DNA of the CDR3: TGCAGTGCTAGACTGATGTACGAGCAGTACTTC. This gives the protein CSARLMYEQYF.

The J gene is TRBJ2-1, the V gene TRBV4-1; TRBD2 agrees at 7 bases. There are 16 residues in the CDR3. Unmatched junction bases numbered 4, after V lost 0 bases and J lost 2 bases. Germline CDR1 MGHRA, CDR2 YSYEKL. CDR3 in DNA: TGCGCCAGCAGCCAAGAAGGAGGGAGGGCCTACAATGAGCAGTTCTTC. It encodes CASSQEGGRAYNEQFF.

The chain's CDR3 is CSVEESDSYGYTF. DNA of the CDR3: TGCAGCGTTGAAGAGTCGGACAGCTATGGCTACACCTTC. The gene calls are TRBV29-1 and TRBJ1-2; D is perhaps TRBD1 (6 bases). V was trimmed by 0 bases and J by 4 bases, leaving 9 bases between them. The germline CDR1 and CDR2 sequences are SQVTM and ANQGSEA. The length of the CDR3 is 13 residues. The variable domain in full, with the rest retrieved from reference TRBV29-1 and TRBJ1-2, is SAVISQKPSRDICQRGTSLTIQCQVDSQVTMMFWYRQQPGQSLTLIATANQGSEATYESGFVIDKFPISRPNLTFSTLTVSNMSPEDSSIYLCSVEESDSYGYTFGSGTRLTVV.

V gene TRBV6-5 combines with J gene TRBJ1-4; D not resolved. Trimming pared 4 bases from V and 0 bases from J, leaving 6 bases between. The CDR3 totals 14 residues. CDR1 MNHEY and CDR2 SVGAGI come from the germline V gene. Here the CDR3 reads CASSWTATNEKLFF. CDR3 sequence (DNA): TGTGCCAGCAGTTGGACTGCAACTAATGAAAAACTGTTTTTT.

The J gene is TRBJ1-2, the V gene TRBV29-1, with D hard to call. Germline V gives CDR1 SQVTM, CDR2 ANQGSEA. CDR3 size: 11 residues. V was cut by 3 bases and J by 6 bases, with 8 bases left in between. The CDR3 here is CSVDSGDGYTF. CDR3 DNA: TGCAGCGTTGACAGTGGAGATGGCTACACCTTC.

The V call is TRBV5-6, the J call TRBJ2-7, with 7 bases that match TRBD1. V gave up 1 base and J gave up 5 bases; unmatched junction bases: 6. CDR3 length: 14 residues. Germline V gene sequence: CDR1 SGHDT, CDR2 YYEEEE. The CDR3 nucleotides are TGTGCCAGCAGCTTGACAGGGGAGAGAAACGAGCAGTACTTC. Protein: CASSLTGERNEQYF.

V usage is TRBV2 and J usage is TRBJ2-7; 12 bases fit TRBD2. Unmatched junction bases numbered 4, after V lost 6 bases and J lost 4 bases. The germline gives CDR1 SNHLY, CDR2 FYNNEI. CDR3 length equals 14 residues. The CDR3 region has the DNA TGTGCCAGCAGACAGACTAGCGGGGGTTACGAGCAGTACTTC. It yields the protein CASRQTSGGYEQYF.

This chain connects TRBV6-5 to TRBJ2-2; D is perhaps TRBD1 (5 bases). Trimming left V 2 bases short and J 4 bases short, with 14 bases between. The CDR3 runs 16 residues. Germline lookup yields CDR1 MNHEY and CDR2 SVGAGI. CDR3 region: CASSYSSPRGTGELFF. CDR3 nucleotides: TGTGCCAGCAGTTACAGCTCCCCTAGGGGCACCGGGGAGCTGTTTTTT.

This chain uses TRBV7-9 with TRBJ1-1; D may be TRBD1 (5 bases). This CDR3 region has 14 residues. V lost 5 bases to trimming and J lost 6 bases, with 16 bases between them. The germline CDR1 and CDR2 sequences are SEHNR and FQNEAQ (reference sequence). Here the CDR3 DNA reads TGTGCCAGCAGCGCCGGACATACCTTAGCTGAAGCTTTCTTT. It encodes CASSAGHTLAEAFF.

The chain carries TRBV19 and TRBJ1-5, with D maybe TRBD1 (6 bases). The ends were cut back, 3 bases at V and 5 bases at J, with 11 bases in the middle. This CDR3 region has 14 residues. Germline V gene lookup returns CDR1 LNHDA and CDR2 SQIVND (reference sequence). The CDR3 nucleotides read TGTGCCAGTAGTATCGGGGGGCGAGATCAGCCCCAGCATTTT. It is translated as CASSIGGRDQPQHF. The whole variable domain, remainder taken from reference TRBV19 and TRBJ1-5, is DGGITQSPKYLFRKEGQNVTLSCEQNLNHDAMYWYRQDPGQGLRLIYYSQIVNDFQKGDIAEGYSVSREKKESFPLTVTSAQKNPTAFYLCASSIGGRDQPQHFGDGTRLSIL.

J is TRBJ2-7 and V is TRBV5-1, with TRBD1 matching 9 bases. CDR1 is SGHRS and CDR2 is YFSETQ in the germline V gene. The CDR3 consists of 14 residues. V was clipped by 3 bases and J by 4 bases; unmatched bases: 5. The CDR3 coding sequence is TGCGCCAGCAGCTCCGGGACAGGGTTATACGAGCAGTACTTC. This translates into CASSSGTGLYEQYF.

V gene TRBV6-1 combines with J gene TRBJ1-2; TRBD1 aligns across 7 bases. This CDR3 has 12 amino acids. Trimming took 5 bases from V and 7 from J; bases not matched to a gene: 4. CDR1 MNHNS and CDR2 SASEGT come from the germline V gene. This CDR3 reads CASSPGGGGYTF. In DNA, the CDR3 is TGTGCCAGCAGTCCAGGGGGAGGTGGCTACACCTTC.

This chain uses TRBV11-3 with TRBJ2-3, with 7 bases aligning to TRBD1. Germline V gene sequence: CDR1 SGHNT, CDR2 YENEEA. Trimming took 5 bases from V and 3 from J; bases not matched to a gene: 8. The CDR3 totals 15 residues. CDR3 in DNA: TGTGCCAGCAGCCCTTATGAGGGGGCAACAGATACGCAGTATTTT. This sequence encodes CASSPYEGATDTQYF. Combining the CDR3 with reference TRBV11-3 and TRBJ2-3 gives the whole variable domain EAGVVQSPRYKIIEKKQPVAFWCNPISGHNTLYWYLQNLGQGPELLIRYENEEAVDDSQLPKDRFSAERLKGVDSTLKIQPAELGDSAVYLCASSPYEGATDTQYFGPGTRLTVL.

V usage is TRBV14 and J usage is TRBJ1-2; 7 nucleotides agree with TRBD1. Germline trimming cut 4 bases from V and 4 bases from J; bases unmatched to any gene: 9. Germline assignment: CDR1 SGHDN and CDR2 FVKESK. This CDR3 is built from 15 residues. The CDR3 reads CASSLSGGRIYGYTF. The CDR3 nucleotides read TGTGCCAGCAGCCTATCAGGGGGTAGGATCTATGGCTACACCTTC. The full variable domain, its missing parts supplied by reference TRBV14 and TRBJ1-2, is EAGVTQFPSHSVIEKGQTVTLRCDPISGHDNLYWYRRVMGKEIKFLLHFVKESKQDESGMPNNRFLAERTGGTYSTLKVQPAELEDSGVYFCASSLSGGRIYGYTFGSGTRLTVV.

A word on this clone: Additional DNA sequences in this sample encode the identical CDR3. The chain employs TRBV6-5 and TRBJ2-3; D is uncertain. The germline gives CDR1 MNHEY, CDR2 SVGAGI. The CDR3 has 15 amino acids. With 0 bases removed from V and 8 bases from J, the gap between germline ends came to 15 bases. CDR3 nucleotide sequence: TGTGCCAGCAGTTACTCGACCACCATCAAGGGTACGCAGTATTTT. Amino acids: CASSYSTTIKGTQYF.

The chain is built from TRBV5-6 and TRBJ1-1, with 8 nucleotides matching TRBD1. CDR1 is SGHDT and CDR2 is YYEEEE in the germline V gene. V was pared by 6 bases and J by 1 base, with 2 bases of the junction left unmatched. This CDR3 is 13 amino acids long. This CDR3 reads CASNTGGNTEAFF. The DNA for the CDR3 is TGTGCCAGCAACACAGGGGGGAACACTGAAGCTTTCTTT.

V usage is TRBV25-1 and J usage is TRBJ2-1; D is perhaps TRBD1 or TRBD2 (5 bases each). V lost 1 base and J 2 bases, leaving 12 bases between the germline ends. The CDR3 has 16 residues. Per germline, CDR1 MGHDK and CDR2 SYGVNS. The CDR3 here is CASSELGEFPYNEQFF. The DNA for the CDR3 is TGTGCCAGCAGTGAATTGGGGGAGTTCCCCTACAATGAGCAGTTCTTC.

The V call is TRBV21-1, the J call TRBJ1-4; TRBD1 is the table's D call, not checked against the DNA. TRBV21-1 has pseudogene status. The CDR3 runs to 14 residues. The CDR3 coding sequence is TGTGCCAGCAGCAAAGGGGACAATAATGAAAAACTGTTTTTT. Amino acid sequence: CASSKGDNNEKLFF.

The chain is built from TRBV27 and TRBJ1-3, with D unresolved. The CDR3 has 16 amino acids. Germline CDR1 MNHEY, CDR2 SMNVEV (reference sequence). V lost 3 bases, J lost 0 bases, and 12 bases lay in between. The CDR3 sequence is CASSFWPPDSGNTIYF. The DNA for the CDR3 is TGTGCCAGCAGTTTCTGGCCGCCGGACTCTGGAAACACCATATATTTT.

This clone turned up a few times. The chain employs TRBV25-1 and TRBJ1-2; no clear D. This CDR3 is 12 amino acids long. From germline, CDR1 is MGHDK and CDR2 SYGVNS. Trimming removed 0 bases at V and 6 bases at J, with 5 bases between. The CDR3 protein is CASSEYGDGYTF. The CDR3 nucleotides are TGTGCCAGCAGTGAATACGGTGATGGCTACACCTTC.

The rearrangement links TRBV11-2 to TRBJ1-4; 7 bases map to TRBD1. Germline values: CDR1 SGHAT, CDR2 FQNNGV. This CDR3 spans 15 amino acids. V lost 4 bases and J lost 3; bases outside the gene matches: 5. The CDR3 spells CASSSYRGANEKLFF. The CDR3, as DNA: TGTGCCAGCAGCTCCTACAGGGGAGCTAATGAAAAACTGTTTTTT.